The next 17 T cell receptor beta chains were all read from a single sample in a study of T cell responses to AZD1222 COVID-19 vaccine (dated by TCRdb to the early 2020s). The time point label for this specimen denotes: baseline before first vaccination. The library was obtained by the immunoSEQ multiplex PCR assay. Drawn from immuneACCESS, this table holds only the in-frame rearrangements with V and J called that TCRdb kept. Clones are partly lost; checked studies trace under half to an unresolved V gene and leave the rest unexplained. The sample data list fewer than 300,000 clones, and over 85% of these were observed just once. Roughly 0.6% of the sample is taken by the ten largest. Material: peripheral blood, obtained on day 0 of AZD1222 vaccination. These TCRs come from an adult in good health.

This clone was observed once. The chain couples TRBV11-2 to TRBJ2-2; 7 positions match TRBD2. Losses at the gene ends were 5 bases for V and 5 bases for J; bases not matched to a gene: 17. Per the germline V gene, CDR1 is SGHAT and CDR2 is FQNNGV. The CDR3 covers 18 residues. CDR3 sequence: CASSPLGWGGRITGELFF. The CDR3 DNA is TGTGCCAGCAGCCCTTTAGGGTGGGGCGGGAGAATAACCGGGGAGCTGTTTTTT.

The chain recombines TRBV4-2 with TRBJ2-2; D remains unclear. The V gene's germline CDR1 is LGHNA and CDR2 YNFKEQ. The V end lost 6 bases, the J end lost 5 bases, and 10 bases lay between the germline ends. The length of the CDR3 is 13 residues. DNA of the CDR3: TGTGCCAGCAGGTACATTTCAACCGGGGAGCTGTTTTTT. Amino acids: CASRYISTGELFF.

The rearrangement uses TRBV28 and TRBJ2-5, with 11 bases fitting TRBD2. The CDR3 is made up of 15 amino acids. Germline CDR1 reads MDHEN; CDR2 reads SYDVKM. With V trimmed by 6 bases and J by 5 bases, 8 bases remained unmatched. The CDR3 region is CASSRLAGWLETQYF. Written as DNA, the CDR3 is TGTGCCAGCAGCCGACTAGCGGGATGGTTGGAGACCCAGTACTTC.

The V call is TRBV6-1, the J call TRBJ1-1, with 7 bases fitting TRBD1. There are 16 residues in the CDR3. The V segment lost 0 bases and the J segment 2 bases; nucleotides outside the gene matches: 6. Germline V gives CDR1 MNHNS, CDR2 SASEGT. The CDR3 DNA reads as TGTGCCAGCAGTGAAGCCCCCAGGGGGGTTAACACTGAAGCTTTCTTT. It is translated as CASSEAPRGVNTEAFF.

The rearrangement joins TRBV10-2 to TRBJ2-7; the D gene could be TRBD1 or TRBD2 (5 bases each). Trimming took off 5 bases at V and 4 bases at J, with 9 bases between the two ends. Per germline, CDR1 WSHSY and CDR2 SAAADI. This CDR3 region has 12 residues. The CDR3 is CASSLGAYEQYF. CDR3 nucleotide sequence: TGCGCCAGCAGTCTCGGGGCGTACGAGCAGTACTTC.

This chain joins TRBV4-1 and TRBJ1-4, with TRBD1 as a possible D gene (6 bases). This CDR3 is built from 14 residues. With 4 bases removed from V and 5 bases from J, the gap between germline ends came to 11 bases. Germline V gene sequence: CDR1 MGHRA, CDR2 YSYEKL. The CDR3 reads CASSPDSGNEKLFF. In DNA form, the CDR3 reads TGCGCCAGCAGCCCGGACAGTGGGAATGAAAAACTGTTTTTT.

V is TRBV2 and J is TRBJ1-6; D uncertain. The V gene lost 7 bases and the J gene lost 7 bases, with 8 bases spanning the gap. Germline-derived CDR1 and CDR2 are SNHLY and FYNNEI. The CDR3 has 12 amino acids. DNA of the CDR3: TGTGCCAGCATAGGGAGAAATTCACCCCTCCACTTT. Protein: CASIGRNSPLHF. Using reference TRBV2 and TRBJ1-6 for the parts outside the CDR3, the full variable domain is EPEVTQTPSHQVTQMGQEVILRCVPISNHLYFYWYRQILGQKVEFLVSFYNNEISEKSEIFDDQFSVERPDGSNFTLKIRSTKLEDSAMYFCASIGRNSPLHFGNGTRLTVT.

The chain couples TRBV28 to TRBJ1-4; D gene ambiguous. The length of the CDR3 is 14 residues. CDR1 MDHEN and CDR2 SYDVKM come from the germline V gene. Trimming cost V 2 bases and J 7 bases, with 11 bases left between them. CDR3 sequence: CASSLNGRGEKLFF. In DNA form, the CDR3 reads TGTGCCAGCAGTTTAAATGGACGTGGTGAAAAACTGTTTTTT.

The J gene is TRBJ2-1, the V gene TRBV5-1, with D perhaps matching TRBD1 or TRBD2 (5 bases each). Germline V gene sequence: CDR1 SGHRS, CDR2 YFSETQ. The CDR3 has 17 residues. The V end lost 0 bases, the J end lost 0 bases, and 13 bases lay between the germline ends. This CDR3 is CASSLGGTASSYNEQFF. For the CDR3, the DNA is TGCGCCAGCAGCTTGGGAGGGACGGCGAGCTCCTACAATGAGCAGTTCTTC.

For this clone: Additional DNA sequences in this sample encode the identical CDR3. This CDR3 is CASSSRGRDTGELFF. Here the CDR3 DNA reads TGCGCCAGCAGCTCCAGGGGGCGCGATACCGGGGAGCTGTTTTTT. The chain has TRBV5-1 and TRBJ2-2, with 8 positions matching TRBD1. The CDR3 is 15 amino acids. Per germline, CDR1 SGHRS and CDR2 YFSETQ. Germline trimming cut 3 bases from V and 5 bases from J; bases unmatched to any gene: 6. The whole variable domain, remainder taken from reference TRBV5-1 and TRBJ2-2, is KAGVTQTPRYLIKTRGQQVTLSCSPISGHRSVSWYQQTPGQGLQFLFEYFSETQRNKGNFPGRFSGRQFSNSRSEMNVSTLELGDSALYLCASSSRGRDTGELFFGEGSRLTVL.

This clone was observed once. CDR3 amino acids: CASSSRGNYEQYF. The CDR3 nucleotides are TGTGCCAGCAGTTCCCGAGGGAACTACGAGCAGTACTTC. The chain is built from TRBV27 and TRBJ2-7; D possibly corresponds to TRBD2 (5 bases). CDR3 length equals 13 residues. Trimming removed 4 bases from V and 3 bases from J, with 10 bases in between. Germline V gene sequence: CDR1 MNHEY, CDR2 SMNVEV (reference sequence).

This chain joins TRBV28 and TRBJ2-5, with D perhaps matching TRBD1 (5 bases). This CDR3 has 13 amino acids. Per the germline V gene, CDR1 is MDHEN and CDR2 is SYDVKM. V was cut by 3 bases and J by 2 bases, with 7 bases left in between. The CDR3 spells CASSLTAQETQYF. The CDR3 nucleotides read TGTGCCAGCAGTTTGACAGCGCAAGAGACCCAGTACTTC.

The chain carries TRBV2 and TRBJ1-2; D might be TRBD1 (6 bases). V was clipped by 3 bases and J by 5 bases, with 7 bases between them. This CDR3 has 12 residues. Looked up from germline, CDR1 is SNHLY and CDR2 is FYNNEI. CDR3 sequence (DNA): TGTGCCAGCAGTGAGGACAGATATGGCTACACCTTC. It codes for CASSEDRYGYTF.

The genes are TRBV10-3 and TRBJ2-3; TRBD1 aligns across 8 bases. J lost 1 base, V lost 7 bases, and 4 bases had no gene match. CDR1 and CDR2 (germline): ENHRY, SYGVKD. The CDR3 consists of 14 residues. The CDR3 coding sequence is TGTGCCATCACTGACAGGGGTGGCACAGATACGCAGTATTTT. Its translation: CAITDRGGTDTQYF.

The chain recombines TRBV11-3 with TRBJ1-1; D is perhaps TRBD1 (5 bases). Trimming shortened V by 5 bases and J by 8 bases, and 12 bases separated the two germline ends. The germline V gene has CDR1 SGHNT and CDR2 YENEEA. The CDR3 consists of 12 residues. Here the CDR3 DNA reads TGTGCCAGCAGCCGCGACGGGGGGGAAGCTTTCTTT. The encoded protein is CASSRDGGEAFF. Full variable domain (rest looked up from reference TRBV11-3 and TRBJ1-1): EAGVVQSPRYKIIEKKQPVAFWCNPISGHNTLYWYLQNLGQGPELLIRYENEEAVDDSQLPKDRFSAERLKGVDSTLKIQPAELGDSAVYLCASSRDGGEAFFGQGTRLTVV.

This clone came up a few times. V gene TRBV7-9 combines with J gene TRBJ1-6; TRBD1 might be the D (6 bases). V lost 5 bases to trimming and J lost 7 bases, with 12 bases between them. The CDR3 is made up of 14 amino acids. Germline V gene sequence: CDR1 SEHNR, CDR2 FQNEAQ (reference sequence). CDR3 DNA sequence: TGTGCCAGCAGCCCAGGGGCGTGGAATTCACCCCTCCACTTT. Protein sequence: CASSPGAWNSPLHF.

This rearrangement joins TRBV6-5 to TRBJ2-7; D is perhaps TRBD1 or TRBD2 (5 bases each). Germline CDR1 MNHEY, CDR2 SVGAGI. The CDR3 length is 14 residues. V lost 7 bases to trimming and J lost 0 bases, with 13 bases between them. The CDR3 spells CASTLAGSSYEQYF. CDR3 sequence (DNA): TGTGCCAGCACTCTGGCAGGGAGCTCCTACGAGCAGTACTTC.